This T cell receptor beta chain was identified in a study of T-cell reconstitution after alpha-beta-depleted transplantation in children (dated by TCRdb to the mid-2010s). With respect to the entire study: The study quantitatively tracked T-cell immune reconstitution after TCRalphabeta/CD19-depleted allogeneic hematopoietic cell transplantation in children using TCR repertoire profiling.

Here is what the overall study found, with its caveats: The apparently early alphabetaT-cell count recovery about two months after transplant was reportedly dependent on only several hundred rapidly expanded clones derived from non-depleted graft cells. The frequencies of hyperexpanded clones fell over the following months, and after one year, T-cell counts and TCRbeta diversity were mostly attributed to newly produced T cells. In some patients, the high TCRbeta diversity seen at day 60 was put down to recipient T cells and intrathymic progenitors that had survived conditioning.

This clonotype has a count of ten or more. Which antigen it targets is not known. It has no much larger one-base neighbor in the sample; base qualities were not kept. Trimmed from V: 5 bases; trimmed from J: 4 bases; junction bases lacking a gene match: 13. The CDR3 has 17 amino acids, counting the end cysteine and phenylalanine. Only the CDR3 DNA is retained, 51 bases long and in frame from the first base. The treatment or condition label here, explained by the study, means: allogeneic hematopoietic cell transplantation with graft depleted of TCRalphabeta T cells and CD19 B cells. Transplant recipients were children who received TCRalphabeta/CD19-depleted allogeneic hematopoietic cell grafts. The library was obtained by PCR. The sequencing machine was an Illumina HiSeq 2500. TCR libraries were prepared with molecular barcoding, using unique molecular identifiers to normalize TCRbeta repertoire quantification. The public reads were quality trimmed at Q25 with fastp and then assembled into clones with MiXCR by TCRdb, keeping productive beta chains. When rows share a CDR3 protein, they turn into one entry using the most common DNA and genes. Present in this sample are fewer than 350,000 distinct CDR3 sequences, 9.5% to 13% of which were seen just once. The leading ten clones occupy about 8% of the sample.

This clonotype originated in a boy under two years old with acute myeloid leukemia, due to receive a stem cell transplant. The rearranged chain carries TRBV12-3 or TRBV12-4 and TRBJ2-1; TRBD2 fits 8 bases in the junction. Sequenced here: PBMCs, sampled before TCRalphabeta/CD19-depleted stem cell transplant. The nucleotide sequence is TGTGCCAGCAGTCCTACCCGCCTACTAGCGGAGTACAATGAGCAGTTCTTC. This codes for CASSPTRLLAEYNEQFF.